This record concerns one T cell receptor beta chain sequence. This sample is drawn from a study of blood T cell repertoires in COVID-19. V dropped 3 bases and J dropped 3 bases, with 14 bases sitting between them. The CDR3 has 15 residues. Germline assignment: CDR1 LGHDT and CDR2 YNNKEL (reference sequence). Sequenced by immunoSEQ multiplex PCR; TCRdb stores in-frame clones only, minus some. Among 250,000 to 300,000 clones listed, about four fifths were seen once. The chain is built from TRBV3-1 (or the pseudogene TRBV3-2) and TRBJ1-2; a weak D match, TRBD1 (6 bases). The source of this sequence is a woman aged 60-70 years with active or convalescent COVID-19. Sequenced: peripheral blood. Here the CDR3 DNA reads TGTGCCAGCAGCCACCCAGGATCAGGGGACTATGGCTACACCTTC. The encoded protein is CASSHPGSGDYGYTF.